Presented here are 22 T cell receptor beta chains from one specimen sequenced in a study of cytomegalovirus exposure and HLA in healthy donors. Vbeta (60) and Jbeta (13) primers were used in the PCR. The repertoire was sequenced with immunoSEQ multiplex PCR; TCRdb's copy has only in-frame clones and lacks some. The sample carries roughly 100,000 clones, 77% recorded once. The sample consisted of PBMCs. Receptors were obtained from a woman aged 40 to 50 in good health and CMV-seropositive.

The chain joins TRBV2 to TRBJ2-3, with D maybe TRBD1 (6 bases). Trimming pared 5 bases from V and 0 bases from J, leaving 9 bases between. This CDR3 spans 14 amino acids. Germline V CDR1 and CDR2: SNHLY, FYNNEI. CDR3 coding DNA: TGTGCCAGCAGTCTGGACAGAAGCACAGATACGCAGTATTTT. Protein product: CASSLDRSTDTQYF.

The V and J genes are TRBV18 and TRBJ1-2, with D possibly TRBD1 on 6 matching bases. CDR1 and CDR2 from the germline V gene are KGHSH and LQKENI. V was trimmed by 0 bases and J by 5 bases, leaving 10 bases between them. CDR3 length: 14 amino acids. CDR3 protein: CASSPPNRAYGYTF. Here the CDR3 DNA reads TGTGCCAGCTCACCACCGAACAGGGCGTATGGCTACACCTTC.

The chain couples TRBV4-3 to TRBJ2-7; possibly TRBD1 for D (6 bases). Trimming left V 0 bases short and J 0 bases short, with 9 bases between. The CDR3 covers 15 residues. The germline V gene has CDR1 LGHNA and CDR2 YSLEER. The CDR3 DNA reads as TGCGCCAGCAGCCAAGAATGGGGGCCCTCCTACGAGCAGTACTTC. It translates to CASSQEWGPSYEQYF.

The chain joins TRBV11-2 to TRBJ2-2; D gene unclear. Germline lookup yields CDR1 SGHAT and CDR2 FQNNGV. This CDR3 has 14 amino acids. The V gene lost 8 bases and the J gene lost 4 bases, with 14 bases spanning the gap. Here the CDR3 reads CASGNRQATGELFF. Written as DNA, the CDR3 is TGTGCCAGCGGTAACCGCCAGGCCACCGGGGAGCTGTTTTTT.

The chain uses TRBV4-2 and TRBJ2-1, with D maybe TRBD2 (6 bases). Germline CDR1 reads LGHNA; CDR2 reads YNFKEQ. Trimming removed 0 bases at V and 6 bases at J, with 12 bases between. CDR3 length equals 15 residues. The CDR3 region has the DNA TGTGCCAGCAGCCAAGAAGGGGACTGGGGCAATGAGCAGTTCTTC. Translated: CASSQEGDWGNEQFF.

The genes are TRBV5-1 and TRBJ1-2; TRBD1 matches 9 bases. V shed 4 bases, J shed 3 bases, and the junction held 10 bases outside the gene matches. Germline values: CDR1 SGHRS, CDR2 YFSETQ. This CDR3 region has 16 residues. In nucleotides, the CDR3 is TGCGCCAGCAGCCTACGGGGGGACAGGGATGACTATGGCTACACCTTC. It encodes CASSLRGDRDDYGYTF.

This clone was observed a single time. The V and J genes are TRBV5-5 and TRBJ2-5; D gene uncertain. The CDR3 has 14 residues. V lost 4 bases and J lost 4, with 14 bases in between. Germline CDR1 SGHKS, CDR2 YYEKEE (reference sequence). The CDR3 DNA sequence: TGTGCCAGCAGCCTCTCAGCGTTCTTAGAGACCCAGTACTTC. This translates into CASSLSAFLETQYF.

This clone came up a few times. The chain links TRBV27 to TRBJ2-7; D gene ambiguous. The germline V gene has CDR1 MNHEY and CDR2 SMNVEV (reference sequence). V was clipped by 1 base and J by 3 bases, with 7 bases between them. This CDR3 has 13 amino acids. CDR3 amino acids: CASSLLGNYEQYF. DNA for the CDR3: TGTGCCAGCAGTTTATTGGGCAACTACGAGCAGTACTTC.

The chain is built from TRBV20-1 and TRBJ1-2, with unresolved D. CDR3 length: 11 residues. Germline V gives CDR1 DFQATT, CDR2 SNEGSKA (reference sequence). Trimming removed 3 bases at V and 5 bases at J, with 7 bases between. The CDR3 nucleotides are TGCAGTGCTAGGTTCGGGTATGGCTACACCTTC. Translating it yields CSARFGYGYTF.

The chain uses TRBV21-1 and TRBJ2-3; TRBD2 was called by the table and not checked on the DNA. TRBV21-1 constitutes a pseudogene. The CDR3 runs to 18 residues. CDR3 coding DNA: TGTGCCAGCAGAACGGGACTAGCGGGAGGTGCTGTGGCAGATACGCAGTATTTT. Protein product: CASRTGLAGGAVADTQYF.

This sequence joins TRBV5-6 and TRBJ2-7; 12 bases match TRBD2. J lost 0 bases, V lost 4 bases, and 8 bases had no gene match. The germline V gene encodes CDR1 SGHDT and CDR2 YYEEEE. This CDR3 has 17 residues. The CDR3 loop is CASSPGTSGRRSYEQYF. CDR3 nucleotides: TGTGCCAGCAGCCCCGGGACTAGCGGGCGCCGCTCCTACGAGCAGTACTTC.

Concerning this clone: One junction end disagrees with the germline gene, perhaps due to a read error. The chain is built from TRBV7-2 and TRBJ2-5, with D maybe TRBD2 (5 bases). The CDR3 sequence is 13 residues long. CDR1 and CDR2 from the germline V gene are SGHTA and FQGNSA. DNA for the CDR3: TGTGCCAGCAGTTTAGGACTGCAAGAGACCCAGTACTTC. Translated, it gives CASSLGLQETQYF.

The chain combines TRBV5-1 with TRBJ1-1; 9 positions match TRBD1. This CDR3 is built from 15 residues. With V trimmed by 4 bases and J by 2 bases, 6 bases remained unmatched. Germline CDR1 and CDR2: SGHRS and YFSETQ. The CDR3 region is CASSDDRGVNTEAFF. The DNA for the CDR3 is TGCGCCAGCAGCGACGACAGGGGGGTTAACACTGAAGCTTTCTTT.

The V call is TRBV2, the J call TRBJ2-3; tentatively, D is TRBD2 (6 bases). Trimming took 3 bases from V and 2 from J, leaving 15 bases between them. From germline, CDR1 is SNHLY and CDR2 FYNNEI. The CDR3 has 16 amino acids. CDR3 sequence reads: CASSDDFAGITDTQYF. The CDR3 DNA is TGTGCCAGCAGTGACGATTTTGCGGGGATCACAGATACGCAGTATTTT.

The chain employs TRBV2 and TRBJ2-7; 10 nucleotides align to TRBD2. CDR3 length: 14 residues. The germline V gene encodes CDR1 SNHLY and CDR2 FYNNEI. V lost 6 bases and J lost 6; bases outside the gene matches: 8. The CDR3 DNA is TGTGCCAGCAGGGGGTTACTAGCGGGGACCGAGCAGTACTTC. Protein sequence: CASRGLLAGTEQYF.

This chain links TRBV5-1 with TRBJ2-1; 8 nucleotides agree with TRBD2. The CDR3 extends over 17 amino acids. J lost 7 bases, V lost 7 bases, and 19 bases had no gene match. Germline-derived CDR1 and CDR2 are SGHRS and YFSETQ. Here the CDR3 reads CASSLFLPGGAKNEQFF. CDR3 bases: TGCGCCAGCTCCTTATTCTTACCCGGGGGGGCAAAGAATGAGCAGTTCTTC.

The chain joins TRBV5-1 to TRBJ2-5; 9 bases map to TRBD1. Germline trimming cut 0 bases from V and 2 bases from J; bases unmatched to any gene: 5. The germline V gene encodes CDR1 SGHRS and CDR2 YFSETQ. The CDR3 extends over 16 amino acids. The CDR3 DNA sequence: TGCGCCAGCAGCTTGGGGGACAGGGCCCGACAAGAGACCCAGTACTTC. The encoded protein is CASSLGDRARQETQYF.

The J gene is TRBJ2-7, the V gene TRBV6-6; tentatively, D is TRBD1 (5 bases). Trimming pared 8 bases from V and 1 base from J, leaving 15 bases between. The CDR3 runs to 14 residues. CDR1 MNHNY and CDR2 SVGAGI come from the germline V gene (reference sequence). CDR3 sequence: CASVDRENSYEQYF. CDR3 DNA: TGTGCCAGCGTCGACAGAGAAAATTCCTACGAGCAGTACTTC.

This rearrangement joins TRBV19 to TRBJ1-2; unclear D gene. Per germline, CDR1 LNHDA and CDR2 SQIVND (reference sequence). The V end was cut by 6 bases, the J end by 3 bases, with 14 bases between. There are 14 residues in the CDR3. The CDR3 coding sequence is TGTGCCAGTAGGGTCAGTACAGTCGACTATGGCTACACCTTC. Its protein is CASRVSTVDYGYTF.

The chain couples TRBV6-6 to TRBJ1-4; 7 bases fit TRBD1. CDR3 length: 14 residues. Germline CDR1 is MNHNY and CDR2 is SVGAGI (reference sequence). V lost 2 bases and J lost 7; bases outside the gene matches: 4. This CDR3 reads CASSYEGAAEKLFF. The CDR3 nucleotides read TGTGCCAGCAGTTACGAGGGGGCAGCTGAAAAACTGTTTTTT.

The chain couples TRBV5-1 to TRBJ2-7, with D possibly TRBD1 on 6 matching bases. Trimming cost V 4 bases and J 2 bases, with 10 bases left between them. Germline CDR1 SGHRS, CDR2 YFSETQ. The CDR3 is 13 residues long. In DNA form, the CDR3 reads TGCGCCAGCAGCATAGGGGGTCCCTACGAGCAGTACTTC. Its protein is CASSIGGPYEQYF.

This rearrangement joins TRBV18 to TRBJ2-5, with 7 bases lining up with TRBD1. The CDR3 length is 16 residues. Germline CDR1 and CDR2: KGHSH and LQKENI. V gave up 3 bases and J gave up 5 bases; unmatched junction bases: 12. The CDR3 nucleotides are TGTGCCAGCTCACCGGCTTCACCCGGGACAGTGGAGACCCAGTACTTC. Its translation is CASSPASPGTVETQYF.